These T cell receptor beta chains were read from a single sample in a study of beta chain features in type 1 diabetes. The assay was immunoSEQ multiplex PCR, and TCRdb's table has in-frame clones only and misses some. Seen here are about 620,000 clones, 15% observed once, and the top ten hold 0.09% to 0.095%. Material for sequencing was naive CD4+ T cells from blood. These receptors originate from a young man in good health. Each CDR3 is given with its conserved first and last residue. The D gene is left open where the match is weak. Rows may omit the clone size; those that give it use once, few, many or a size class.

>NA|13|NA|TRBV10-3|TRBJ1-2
TGTGCCAACCGGGACCGATTGGGGTATGGCTACACCTTC
CANRDRLGYGYTF
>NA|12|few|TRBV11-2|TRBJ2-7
TGTGCCAGCAGCTTAGTCTCCTACGAGCAGTACTTC
CASSLVSYEQYF
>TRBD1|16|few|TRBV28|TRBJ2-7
TGTGCCAGCAGTTCTATCGGACAGGGCAGCCCCTACGAGCAGTACTTC
CASSSIGQGSPYEQYF
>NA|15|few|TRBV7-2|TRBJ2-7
TGTGCCAGCACTTTTACCGGGACGGGACCCTACGAGCAGTACTTC
CASTFTGTGPYEQYF
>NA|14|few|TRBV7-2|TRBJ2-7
TGTGCCAGCAGCCCCGCGAGGGAGAACTACGAGCAGTACTTC
CASSPARENYEQYF
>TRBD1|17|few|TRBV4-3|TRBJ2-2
TGCGCCAGCAGCCAAGCCATGACAGGGGGCAACACCGGGGAGCTGTTTTTT
CASSQAMTGGNTGELFF
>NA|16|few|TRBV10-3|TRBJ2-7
TGTGCCATCAGTGAGTCGACTCAAGGGGTACGCTACGAGCAGTACTTC
CAISESTQGVRYEQYF
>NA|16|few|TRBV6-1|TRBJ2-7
TGTGCCAGCAGTGAACCCCGGGACCCGGTAACCTACGAGCAGTACTTC
CASSEPRDPVTYEQYF
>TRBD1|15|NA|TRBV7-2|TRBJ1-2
TGTGCCAGCAGCATGACCGGGACAGGGTCGTTCCGCTACACCTTC
CASSMTGTGSFRYTF
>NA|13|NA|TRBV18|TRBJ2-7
TGTGCCAGCTCACCCCAGTGGGGGTGGGAGCAGTACTTC
CASSPQWGWEQYF
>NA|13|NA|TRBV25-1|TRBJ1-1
TGTGCCAGCAGGGATATCCGGAACACTGAAGCTTTCTTT
CASRDIRNTEAFF
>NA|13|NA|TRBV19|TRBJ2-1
TGTGCCAGCCGGACTATCTCCTACAATGAGCAGTTCTTC
CASRTISYNEQFF
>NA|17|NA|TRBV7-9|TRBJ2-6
TGTGCCAGCAGCCTGCGGCCGGGGAGGACTGGGGCCAACGTCCTGACTTTC
CASSLRPGRTGANVLTF
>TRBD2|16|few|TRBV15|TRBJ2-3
TGTGCCACCAGCAGAGATGGCGGGAGGGCCGGAGATACGCAGTATTTT
CATSRDGGRAGDTQYF
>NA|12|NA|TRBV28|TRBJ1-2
TGTGCCAGCAGTTTAGGAGGCTATGGCTACACCTTC
CASSLGGYGYTF
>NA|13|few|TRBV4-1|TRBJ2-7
TGCGCCAGCAGCCAGCGCTTCACCTACGAGCAGTACTTC
CASSQRFTYEQYF
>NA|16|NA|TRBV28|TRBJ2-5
TGTGCCAGCAGCCAAACGGGACTCCGGATTAGGGAGACCCAGTACTTC
CASSQTGLRIRETQYF
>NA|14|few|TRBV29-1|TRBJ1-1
TGCAGCGTCAAACCAATATCCTTGAACACTGAAGCTTTCTTT
CSVKPISLNTEAFF
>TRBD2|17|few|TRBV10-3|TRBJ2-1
TGTGCCATCAGTGATCAGGGACTAGCGGGTTTTCACAATGAGCAGTTCTTC
CAISDQGLAGFHNEQFF
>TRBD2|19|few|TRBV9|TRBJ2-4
TGTGCCAGCAGCGCTTCCGGGACTAGCGGGGGCTTAGCCAAAAACATTCAGTACTTC
CASSASGTSGGLAKNIQYF
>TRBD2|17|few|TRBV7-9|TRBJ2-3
TGTGCCAGCAGCTTAAAGGGACTAGCGGGATACACAGATACGCAGTATTTT
CASSLKGLAGYTDTQYF
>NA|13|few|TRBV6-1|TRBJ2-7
TGTGCCAGCAGTGCCGTAATATCCTACGAGCAGTACTTC
CASSAVISYEQYF
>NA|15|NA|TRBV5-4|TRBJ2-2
TGTGCCACTCAGACAGATGTTTTGAACACCGGGGAGCTGTTTTTT
CATQTDVLNTGELFF